This passage covers 7 T cell receptor beta chains from one sample sequenced in a study of cytomegalovirus exposure and HLA in healthy donors. Researchers ran the PCR with 60 Vbeta and 13 Jbeta primers. Profiling relied on immunoSEQ multiplex PCR, and the TCRdb table lists in-frame clones only, not all of them. The data contain approximately 150,000 clones, 77% of them singletons. Sequencing was done on a sample of PBMCs. These receptors were taken from a woman aged 30 to 39 in good health and CMV-seronegative.

The CDR3 DNA reads TGCGCCAGCAGCCAAGTGCCTGGGGAGATCTCCTACGAGCAGTACTTC. This encodes CASSQVPGEISYEQYF. The gene calls are TRBV4-1 and TRBJ2-7; the D gene is possibly TRBD2 (5 bases). CDR1 and CDR2 from the germline V gene are MGHRA and YSYEKL. Trimming cost V 1 base and J 0 bases, with 13 bases left between them. The CDR3 length is 16 residues.

The chain is built from TRBV2 and TRBJ2-3, with D unresolved. Between the trimmed V and J ends, which lost 11 bases and 2 bases, there was a span of 29 bases. This CDR3 has 18 residues. Per germline, CDR1 SNHLY and CDR2 FYNNEI. CDR3 coding DNA: TGTGCCCAGCGTTCCGCCCCCCCCCGACGCACCTACACAGATACGCAGTATTTT. Encoded protein: CAQRSAPPRRTYTDTQYF.

The V gene is TRBV10-3, the J gene TRBJ2-7; D is possibly TRBD2 (5 bases). V was clipped by 8 bases and J by 3 bases, with 11 bases between them. Germline values: CDR1 ENHRY, CDR2 SYGVKD. This CDR3 spans 12 amino acids. CDR3 residues: CAISGESYEQYF. CDR3 nucleotides: TGTGCCATCTCCGGGGAAAGCTACGAGCAGTACTTC.

The chain links TRBV19 to TRBJ1-4, with 7 bases identical to TRBD1. The V gene end was trimmed by 8 bases and the J gene end by 10 bases; junction bases not matched to a gene: 10. Germline lookup yields CDR1 LNHDA and CDR2 SQIVND (reference sequence). The CDR3 is made up of 13 amino acids. CDR3 region: CASWGDSAGKLFF. Written as DNA, the CDR3 is TGTGCCAGTTGGGGGGACAGCGCCGGAAAACTGTTTTTT.

The chain couples TRBV5-6 to TRBJ2-4, with TRBD2 matching 7 bases. V shed 5 bases and J 1 base; nucleotides not matched to a gene: 3. The CDR3 consists of 14 residues. Germline loops: CDR1 SGHDT, CDR2 YYEEEE. The CDR3 DNA sequence: TGTGCCAGCAGTCAGGGAGGGGCCAAAAACATTCAGTACTTC. Protein sequence: CASSQGGAKNIQYF.

The V and J genes are TRBV4-1 and TRBJ2-7; the match to TRBD1 covers 7 bases. Germline CDR1 and CDR2: MGHRA and YSYEKL. V shed 1 base and J 3 bases; nucleotides not matched to a gene: 0. The CDR3 has 13 amino acids. The CDR3 here is CASSQGTGYEQYF. As DNA, the CDR3 is TGCGCCAGCAGCCAAGGGACAGGCTACGAGCAGTACTTC.

J is TRBJ1-4 and V is TRBV5-5; 7 nucleotides agree with TRBD1. The CDR3 loop spans 14 amino acids. J gave up 5 bases and V 4 bases, and 5 bases lay outside the gene matches. Looked up from germline, CDR1 is SGHKS and CDR2 is YYEKEE (reference sequence). The CDR3 here is CASSRQGGNEKLFF. CDR3 sequence (DNA): TGTGCCAGCAGCCGACAGGGTGGGAATGAAAAACTGTTTTTT. The full variable domain, its missing parts supplied by reference TRBV5-5 and TRBJ1-4, is DAGVTQSPTHLIKTRGQQVTLRCSPISGHKSVSWYQQVLGQGPQFIFQYYEKEERGRGNFPDRFSARQFPNYSSELNVNALLLGDSALYLCASSRQGGNEKLFFGSGTQLSVL.